The 18 T cell receptor beta chains below come from one sample, sequenced in a study of control samples from healthy donors and cancer patients. The data were produced by immunoSEQ multiplex PCR, yet TCRdb's version contains in-frame clones alone and is incomplete. The table shows 180,000 or so clones, with 93% occurring only once. Specimen: blood. These TCRs come from an older woman in good health.

J is TRBJ2-2 and V is TRBV11-3; either TRBD1 or TRBD2 may supply D (6 bases each). Germline CDR1 is SGHNT and CDR2 is YENEEA. Trimming pared 1 base from V and 0 bases from J, leaving 9 bases between. The CDR3 is made up of 16 amino acids. The CDR3 protein is CASSLGGTTNTGELFF. The CDR3 region has the DNA TGTGCCAGCAGCTTAGGCGGGACAACGAACACCGGGGAGCTGTTTTTT.

The V gene is TRBV6-1, the J gene TRBJ1-4; D uncertain. This CDR3 region has 12 residues. Germline V lookup: CDR1 MNHNS, CDR2 SASEGT. V dropped 5 bases and J dropped 7 bases, with 8 bases sitting between them. This CDR3 is CASSLPGEKLFF. The CDR3 DNA follows: TGTGCCAGCAGTCTCCCGGGTGAAAAACTGTTTTTT.

Only one count was recorded for this clone. The J gene is TRBJ1-2, the V gene TRBV9; 9 positions match TRBD1. The CDR3 is 14 amino acids. The trim removed 3 bases at V and 3 bases at J, leaving 3 bases unmatched. CDR1 is SGDLS, CDR2 YYNGEE, per germline. The CDR3 sequence: CASSGDRGDYGYTF. The DNA for the CDR3 is TGTGCCAGCAGCGGAGACAGGGGGGACTATGGCTACACCTTC.

V and J are TRBV27 and TRBJ2-7, with no clear D. The CDR3 contains 14 residues. Germline lookup yields CDR1 MNHEY and CDR2 SMNVEV (reference sequence). Trimming took 5 bases from V and 4 from J, leaving 15 bases between them. CDR3: CASSPGLTVYEQYF. Written as DNA, the CDR3 is TGTGCCAGCAGTCCGGGTCTCACGGTTTACGAGCAGTACTTC.

The chain employs TRBV7-8 and TRBJ1-1; TRBD1 matches at 8 bases. This CDR3 is built from 14 residues. J lost 5 bases, V lost 5 bases, and 7 bases had no gene match. CDR1 is SGHVS, CDR2 FQNEAQ, per germline. The CDR3 loop is CASSTWTGKTEAFF. In DNA form, the CDR3 reads TGTGCCAGCAGCACATGGACAGGGAAAACTGAAGCTTTCTTT.

The chain combines TRBV2 with TRBJ1-3; maybe TRBD1 (6 bases). CDR3 size: 15 residues. In germline, CDR1 is SNHLY, CDR2 FYNNEI. V shed 5 bases and J shed 0 bases, with 11 bases lying between them. The CDR3, as DNA: TGTGCCAGCAGTTCGGGGACATCCTCTGGAAACACCATATATTTT. Amino acid sequence: CASSSGTSSGNTIYF.

Here the CDR3 DNA reads TGTGCCAGCAGTAGGGGACGGAACTCCTACGAGCAGTACTTC. Translation gives CASSRGRNSYEQYF. J is TRBJ2-7 and V is TRBV6-2 or TRBV6-3; D tentatively reads TRBD1 or TRBD2 (5 bases each). V gave up 5 bases and J gave up 0 bases, with 11 bases separating them. Per the germline V gene, CDR1 is MNHEY and CDR2 is SVGEGT. The CDR3 has 14 amino acids.

This clone was seen only once. The chain joins TRBV21-1 to TRBJ1-3; the D call TRBD1 from the table was never checked on the DNA. TRBV21-1 is described as a pseudogene. The CDR3 is 16 amino acids. The CDR3 region has the DNA TGTGCCAGCAGCCTATGGACAGGGGTCTCTGGAAACACCATATATTTT. Encoded protein: CASSLWTGVSGNTIYF.

The chain combines TRBV7-3 with TRBJ1-4; 7 bases are shared with TRBD1. CDR1 is SGHTA, CDR2 FQGTGA, per germline. V lost 5 bases, J lost 0 bases, and 12 bases stayed unmatched. The CDR3 runs to 18 residues. CDR3 amino acids: CASSRRTGRLATNEKLFF. The CDR3, as DNA: TGTGCCAGCAGCCGCCGGACAGGTAGACTTGCAACTAATGAAAAACTGTTTTTT.

The V gene is TRBV19, the J gene TRBJ1-2; no definite D call. The CDR3 is made up of 14 amino acids. Germline CDR1 LNHDA, CDR2 SQIVND (reference sequence). The ends were cut back, 3 bases at V and 4 bases at J, with 12 bases in the middle. CDR3 sequence: CASSIKTEVYGYTF. The CDR3 DNA follows: TGTGCCAGTAGTATCAAGACGGAAGTCTATGGCTACACCTTC.

V usage is TRBV4-3 and J usage is TRBJ2-5; no definite D call. V was cut by 0 bases and J by 7 bases, with 15 bases left in between. Germline V lookup: CDR1 LGHNA, CDR2 YSLEER. This CDR3 contains 15 residues. The CDR3 nucleotides are TGCGCCAGCAGCCAAGATGAGTCGGTCCTCGGGACCCAGTACTTC. Its translation is CASSQDESVLGTQYF.

The rearrangement joins TRBV19 to TRBJ1-1; D is possibly TRBD1 (6 bases). Trimming left V 5 bases short and J 0 bases short, with 10 bases between. CDR1 LNHDA and CDR2 SQIVND come from the germline V gene (reference sequence). This CDR3 spans 14 amino acids. CDR3 sequence: CASSEQGLNTEAFF. CDR3 bases: TGTGCCAGTAGTGAACAGGGCCTGAACACTGAAGCTTTCTTT.

The J gene is TRBJ1-3, the V gene TRBV7-9; D gene unclear. The CDR3 is 13 residues long. Per germline, CDR1 SEHNR and CDR2 FQNEAQ (reference sequence). Trimming shortened V by 5 bases and J by 3 bases, and 8 bases separated the two germline ends. The CDR3 is CASSQSSGNTIYF. DNA for the CDR3: TGTGCCAGCAGCCAGAGTAGTGGAAACACCATATATTTT.

The chain recombines TRBV12-3 or TRBV12-4 with TRBJ1-2; D possibly corresponds to TRBD1 (5 bases). V lost 3 bases and J 9 bases, leaving 8 bases between the germline ends. CDR3 length: 11 amino acids. The CDR3 DNA is TGTGCCAGCAGTTTGAAGGGGAGCTACACCTTC. Its translation: CASSLKGSYTF.

The CDR3 nucleotides read TGTGCCAGCAGCTTAAGGACAGTAGTCAATGAGCAGTTCTTC. Translated: CASSLRTVVNEQFF. The rearrangement links TRBV7-3 to TRBJ2-1, with D perhaps TRBD1 (6 bases). In germline, CDR1 is SGHTA, CDR2 FQGTGA. Trimming cost V 1 base and J 6 bases, with 10 bases left between them. The CDR3 extends over 14 amino acids.

The gene calls are TRBV6-5 and TRBJ1-1; the match to TRBD1 covers 7 bases. Germline values: CDR1 MNHEY, CDR2 SVGAGI. CDR3 length equals 14 residues. V shed 5 bases, J shed 2 bases, and the junction held 5 bases outside the gene matches. The CDR3 DNA reads TGTGCCAGCAGTCCGAGGACAGGAAACACTGAAGCTTTCTTT. Its translation is CASSPRTGNTEAFF.

V gene TRBV29-1 combines with J gene TRBJ1-2; possible D gene TRBD1, 5 bases. The CDR3 loop spans 15 amino acids. Germline-derived CDR1 and CDR2 are SQVTM and ANQGSEA. V dropped 3 bases and J dropped 2 bases, with 16 bases sitting between them. CDR3 amino acids: CSVDSGIQPNYGYTF. As DNA, the CDR3 is TGCAGCGTTGATTCAGGGATCCAGCCCAACTATGGCTACACCTTC.

J is TRBJ1-2 and V is TRBV27; D gene uncertain. V lost 2 bases and J 2 bases, leaving 9 bases between the germline ends. The CDR3 contains 14 residues. The V gene's germline CDR1 is MNHEY and CDR2 SMNVEV (reference sequence). Here the CDR3 DNA reads TGTGCCAGCAGTTTAGGCGGGCGCAACTATGGCTACACCTTC. Its protein is CASSLGGRNYGYTF.